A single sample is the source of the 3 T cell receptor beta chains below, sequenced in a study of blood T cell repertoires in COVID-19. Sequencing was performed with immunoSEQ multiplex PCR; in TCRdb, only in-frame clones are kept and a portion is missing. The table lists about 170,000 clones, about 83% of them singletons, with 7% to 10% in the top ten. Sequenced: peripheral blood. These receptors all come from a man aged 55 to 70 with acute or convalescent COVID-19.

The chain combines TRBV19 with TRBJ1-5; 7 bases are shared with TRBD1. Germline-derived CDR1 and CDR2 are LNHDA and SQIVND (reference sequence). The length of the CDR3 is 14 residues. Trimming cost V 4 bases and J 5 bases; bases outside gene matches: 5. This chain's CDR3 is CASSKQGYDQPQHF. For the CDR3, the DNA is TGTGCCAGTAGTAAACAGGGGTATGATCAGCCCCAGCATTTT.

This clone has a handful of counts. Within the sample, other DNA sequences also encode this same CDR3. For the CDR3, the DNA is TGCGCCAGCAGTGAGACGGGGGACTATGGCTACACCTTC. Protein: CASSETGDYGYTF. J is TRBJ1-2 and V is TRBV10-1, with a possible D match to TRBD1 (5 bases). V lost 2 bases and J lost 3, with 7 bases in between. Looked up from germline, CDR1 is WNHNN and CDR2 is SYGVQD (reference sequence). This CDR3 is built from 13 residues.

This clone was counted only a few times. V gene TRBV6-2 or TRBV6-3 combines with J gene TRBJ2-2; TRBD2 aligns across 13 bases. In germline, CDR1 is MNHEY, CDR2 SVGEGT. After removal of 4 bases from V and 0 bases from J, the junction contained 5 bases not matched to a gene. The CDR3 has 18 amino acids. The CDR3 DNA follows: TGTGCCAGCAGTTTTTCGGGACTAGCGGGGTCGAACACCGGGGAGCTGTTTTTT. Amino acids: CASSFSGLAGSNTGELFF.